Below, 2 T cell receptor beta chains from the same sample are listed, as sequenced in a study of PD-1 blockade in classical Hodgkin lymphoma. Each patient relapsed following autologous stem cell transplantation, and prior brentuximab vedotin exposure differed. Sequencing was performed with immunoSEQ multiplex PCR; in TCRdb, only in-frame clones are kept and a portion is missing. Of over 12,000 clones listed, roughly 68% are singletons. The material sequenced was peripheral blood mononuclear cells (PBMCs), taken at baseline. The receptors originated from a human donor with classical Hodgkin lymphoma.

The rearrangement joins TRBV28 to TRBJ2-5, with D perhaps matching TRBD1 (5 bases). The CDR3 loop spans 15 amino acids. Germline CDR1 and CDR2: MDHEN and SYDVKM. The germline V and J ends were trimmed by 3 bases and 3 bases, with 14 bases remaining between them. Here the CDR3 DNA reads TGTGCCAGCAGTTTCGCCAGGGAACGTAAAGAGACCCAGTACTTC. This encodes CASSFARERKETQYF.

V and J are TRBV21-1 and TRBJ2-3; the tabulated D call, TRBD1, remains unverified against the DNA. TRBV21-1 is a pseudogene. This CDR3 has 16 residues. The CDR3: CASSKEAQDRADTQYF. The CDR3 region has the DNA TGTGCCAGCAGCAAAGAAGCACAGGACCGGGCAGATACGCAGTATTTT.